This T cell receptor (beta chain) was obtained from a study of cytomegalovirus exposure and HLA in healthy donors. Assay used: immunoSEQ multiplex PCR; TCRdb lists only in-frame clones, some missing. The sample lists 230,000 or so clones, around 90% occurring once. J gave up 7 bases and V 6 bases, and 10 bases lay outside the gene matches. The CDR3 consists of 16 residues. The germline V gene encodes CDR1 MDHEN and CDR2 SYDVKM. Sequencing used PBMCs. This receptor was taken from a woman aged 18-29 years in good health and CMV-seronegative. The chain joins TRBV28 to TRBJ2-2, with 11 bases that match TRBD1. DNA for the CDR3: TGTGCCAGCAGGCCTACCGGGACAGGGGGTATCGGGGAGCTGTTTTTT. It codes for CASRPTGTGGIGELFF. Together with reference TRBV28 and TRBJ2-2, the CDR3 gives the full variable domain: DVKVTQSSRYLVKRTGEKVFLECVQDMDHENMFWYRQDPGLGLRLIYFSYDVKMKEKGDIPEGYSVSREKKERFSLILESASTNQTSMYLCASRPTGTGGIGELFFGEGSRLTVL.